These 9 T cell receptor beta chains were sequenced from one sample in a study of blood T cell repertoires in COVID-19. This table comes from immunoSEQ multiplex PCR, and its TCRdb copy is limited to in-frame clones, with some not included. The sample consists of some 530,000 clones, around nine tenths of them appearing once. Sequencing was done on a sample of PBMCs or T cells enriched from blood (not recorded which). These TCRs come from an older woman who had recovered from COVID-19.

This chain joins TRBV11-3 and TRBJ2-1; the D is unclear. Per germline, CDR1 SGHNT and CDR2 YENEEA. Deletions cut 1 base from V and 3 bases from J, with 4 bases between. The CDR3 runs 13 residues. The CDR3 DNA sequence: TGTGCCAGCAGCTTAGCCAGCTACAATGAGCAGTTCTTC. Amino acid sequence: CASSLASYNEQFF. Supplemented by reference TRBV11-3 and TRBJ2-1, the full variable domain reads EAGVVQSPRYKIIEKKQPVAFWCNPISGHNTLYWYLQNLGQGPELLIRYENEEAVDDSQLPKDRFSAERLKGVDSTLKIQPAELGDSAVYLCASSLASYNEQFFGPGTRLTVL.

This chain joins TRBV5-5 and TRBJ1-3; 12 bases line up with TRBD1. Germline CDR1 is SGHKS and CDR2 is YYEKEE (reference sequence). With V trimmed by 7 bases and J by 6 bases, 8 bases remained unmatched. The CDR3 is made up of 15 amino acids. The CDR3, as DNA: TGTGCCAGCCGCGGAGGGGGACAGGGGGCAAACACCATATATTTT. Translated: CASRGGGQGANTIYF.

J is TRBJ1-1 and V is TRBV10-3; 7 bases are a match to TRBD1. Germline V gives CDR1 ENHRY, CDR2 SYGVKD. This CDR3 has 16 residues. With 3 bases clipped from V and 4 bases from J, the junction kept 11 bases outside the gene matches. DNA for the CDR3: TGTGCCATCAGTGATCCAACGGGCAGGGGGATCACTGAAGCTTTCTTT. It specifies CAISDPTGRGITEAFF.

The V gene is TRBV30, the J gene TRBJ1-3; D may be TRBD1 (6 bases). This CDR3 is built from 16 residues. Germline CDR1 and CDR2: GTSNPN and SVGIG (reference sequence). Trimming removed 3 bases at V and 0 bases at J, with 15 bases between. The CDR3 reads CAWRGLGAFSGNTIYF. DNA of the CDR3: TGTGCCTGGAGGGGATTGGGGGCCTTCTCTGGAAACACCATATATTTT.

This clone appeared a single time. The rearrangement joins TRBV2 to TRBJ2-5; 9 nucleotides agree with TRBD1. The germline V gene encodes CDR1 SNHLY and CDR2 FYNNEI. This CDR3 is 12 amino acids long. V shed 8 bases and J 5 bases; nucleotides not matched to a gene: 3. CDR3 loop: CASDRGTETQYF. As DNA, the CDR3 is TGTGCCAGCGACAGGGGGACGGAGACCCAGTACTTC.

The chain links TRBV24-1 to TRBJ2-3; 9 bases line up with TRBD1. Germline CDR1 KGHDR, CDR2 SFDVKD. The length of the CDR3 is 15 residues. V lost 6 bases, J lost 4 bases, and 7 bases stayed unmatched. The CDR3 loop reads CATSFGQGLADTQYF. Written as DNA, the CDR3 is TGTGCCACCAGTTTTGGACAGGGGTTAGCAGATACGCAGTATTTT.

The V and J genes are TRBV5-4 and TRBJ2-3, with 9 nucleotides matching TRBD2. Germline V gene data show CDR1 as SGHNT and CDR2 as YYREEE (reference sequence). The CDR3 runs 16 residues. Losses at the gene ends were 2 bases for V and 1 base for J; bases not matched to a gene: 5. The DNA of the CDR3 is TGTGCCAGCAGCTTCGGGGGACTAGCCGGCACAGATACGCAGTATTTT. Its translation: CASSFGGLAGTDTQYF.

This sequence joins TRBV5-5 and TRBJ1-3, with D possibly TRBD1 on 5 matching bases. V lost 0 bases and J lost 6, with 13 bases in between. The V gene's germline CDR1 is SGHKS and CDR2 YYEKEE (reference sequence). The CDR3 has 15 residues. CDR3: CASSLEVFRVNTIYF. As DNA, the CDR3 is TGTGCCAGCAGCTTGGAAGTTTTCAGGGTAAACACCATATATTTT.

V is TRBV2 and J is TRBJ2-7, with TRBD2 matching over 10 bases. Germline lookup yields CDR1 SNHLY and CDR2 FYNNEI. J was trimmed by 2 bases and V by 6 bases; bases with no gene match: 7. This CDR3 has 15 amino acids. CDR3 residues: CASSQAGGTAYEQYF. The CDR3 DNA sequence: TGTGCCAGCAGCCAAGCGGGAGGGACAGCCTACGAGCAGTACTTC.